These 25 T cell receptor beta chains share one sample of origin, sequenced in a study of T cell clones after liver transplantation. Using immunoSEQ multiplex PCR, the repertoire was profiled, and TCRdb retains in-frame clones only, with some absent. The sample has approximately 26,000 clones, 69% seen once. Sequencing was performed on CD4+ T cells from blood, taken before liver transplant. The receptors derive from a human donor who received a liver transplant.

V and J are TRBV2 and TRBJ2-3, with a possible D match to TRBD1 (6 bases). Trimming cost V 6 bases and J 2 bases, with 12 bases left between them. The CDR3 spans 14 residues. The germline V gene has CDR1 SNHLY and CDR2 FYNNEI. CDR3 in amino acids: CASSPDRFTDTQYF. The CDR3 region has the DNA TGTGCCAGCAGCCCCGACAGGTTCACAGATACGCAGTATTTT.

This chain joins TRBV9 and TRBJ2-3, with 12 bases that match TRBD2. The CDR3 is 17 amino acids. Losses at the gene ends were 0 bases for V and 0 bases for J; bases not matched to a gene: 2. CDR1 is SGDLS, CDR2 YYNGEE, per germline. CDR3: CASSVGLAGASTDTQYF. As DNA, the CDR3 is TGTGCCAGCAGCGTAGGACTAGCGGGGGCCAGCACAGATACGCAGTATTTT.

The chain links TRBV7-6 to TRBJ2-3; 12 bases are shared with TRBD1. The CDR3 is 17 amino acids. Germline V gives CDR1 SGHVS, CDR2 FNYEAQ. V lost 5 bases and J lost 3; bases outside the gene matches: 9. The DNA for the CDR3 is TGTGCCAGCAGCCAGCGAGGGACAGGGGGCGCGACAGATACGCAGTATTTT. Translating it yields CASSQRGTGGATDTQYF.

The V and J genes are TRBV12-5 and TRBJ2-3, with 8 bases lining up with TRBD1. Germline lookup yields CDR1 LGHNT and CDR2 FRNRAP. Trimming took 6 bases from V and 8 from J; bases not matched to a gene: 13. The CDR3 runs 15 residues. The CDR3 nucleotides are TGTGCTAGTGGGGACAGGGTACTAGCACATGGTACGCAGTATTTT. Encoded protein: CASGDRVLAHGTQYF. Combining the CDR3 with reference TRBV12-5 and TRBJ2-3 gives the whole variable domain DARVTQTPRHKVTEMGQEVTMRCQPILGHNTVFWYRQTMMQGLELLAYFRNRAPLDDSGMPKDRFSAEMPDATLATLKIQPSEPRDSAVYFCASGDRVLAHGTQYFGPGTRLTVL.

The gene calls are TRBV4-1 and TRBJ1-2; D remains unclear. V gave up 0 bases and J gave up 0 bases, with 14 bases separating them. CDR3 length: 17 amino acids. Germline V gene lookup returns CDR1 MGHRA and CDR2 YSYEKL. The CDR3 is CASSQEGSGRANYGYTF. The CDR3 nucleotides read TGCGCCAGCAGCCAAGAGGGGTCGGGCAGAGCTAACTATGGCTACACCTTC.

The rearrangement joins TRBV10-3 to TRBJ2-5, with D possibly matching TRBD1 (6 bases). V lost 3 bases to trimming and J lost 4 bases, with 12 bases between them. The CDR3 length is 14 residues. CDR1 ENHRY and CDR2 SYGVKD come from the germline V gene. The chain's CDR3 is CAISEWGLGETQYF. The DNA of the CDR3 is TGTGCCATCAGTGAATGGGGGCTCGGAGAGACCCAGTACTTC.

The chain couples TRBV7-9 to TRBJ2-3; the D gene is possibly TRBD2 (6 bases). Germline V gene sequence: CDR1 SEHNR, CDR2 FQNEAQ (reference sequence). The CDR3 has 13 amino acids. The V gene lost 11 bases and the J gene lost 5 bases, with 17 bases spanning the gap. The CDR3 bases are TGTGCCGGTCTCGTGGGAGGAATAGATACGCAGTATTTT. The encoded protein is CAGLVGGIDTQYF.

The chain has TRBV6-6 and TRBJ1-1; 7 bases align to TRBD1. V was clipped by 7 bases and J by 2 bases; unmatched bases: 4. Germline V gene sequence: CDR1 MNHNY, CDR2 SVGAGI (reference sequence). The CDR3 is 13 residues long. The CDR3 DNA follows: TGTGCCAGCATAGCAGGGGGAAACACTGAAGCTTTCTTT. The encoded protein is CASIAGGNTEAFF.

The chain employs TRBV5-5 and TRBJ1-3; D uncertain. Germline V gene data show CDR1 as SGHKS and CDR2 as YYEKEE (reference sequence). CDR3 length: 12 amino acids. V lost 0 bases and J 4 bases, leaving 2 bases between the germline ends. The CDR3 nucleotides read TGTGCCAGCAGCTTGGGAGGAAACACCATATATTTT. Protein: CASSLGGNTIYF.

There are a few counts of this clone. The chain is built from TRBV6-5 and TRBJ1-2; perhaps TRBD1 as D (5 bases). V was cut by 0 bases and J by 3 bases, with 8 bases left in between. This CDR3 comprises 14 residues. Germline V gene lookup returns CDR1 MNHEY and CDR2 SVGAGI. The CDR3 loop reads CASSYSGGDYGYTF. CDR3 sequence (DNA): TGTGCCAGCAGTTACTCCGGGGGGGACTATGGCTACACCTTC.

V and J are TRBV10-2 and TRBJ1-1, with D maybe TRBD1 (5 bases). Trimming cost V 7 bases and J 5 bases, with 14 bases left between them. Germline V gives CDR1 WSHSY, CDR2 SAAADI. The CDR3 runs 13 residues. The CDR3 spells CASIGGMGTEAFF. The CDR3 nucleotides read TGCGCCAGCATTGGGGGGATGGGTACTGAAGCTTTCTTT.

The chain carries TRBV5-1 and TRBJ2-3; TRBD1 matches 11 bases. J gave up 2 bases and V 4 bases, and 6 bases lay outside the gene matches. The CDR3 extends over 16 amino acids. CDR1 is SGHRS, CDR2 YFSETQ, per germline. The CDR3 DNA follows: TGCGCCAGCAGCGACGGACAGGGGGCTTTCACAGATACGCAGTATTTT. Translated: CASSDGQGAFTDTQYF.

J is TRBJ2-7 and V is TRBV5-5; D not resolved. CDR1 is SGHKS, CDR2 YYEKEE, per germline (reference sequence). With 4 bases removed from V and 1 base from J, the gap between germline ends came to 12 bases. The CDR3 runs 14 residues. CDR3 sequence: CASSLVPNSYEQYV. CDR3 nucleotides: TGTGCCAGCAGCCTCGTACCGAATTCCTACGAGCAGTACGTC.

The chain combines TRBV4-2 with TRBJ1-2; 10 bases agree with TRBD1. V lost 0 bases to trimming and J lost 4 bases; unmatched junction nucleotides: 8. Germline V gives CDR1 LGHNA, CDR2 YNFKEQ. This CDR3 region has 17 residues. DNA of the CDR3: TGTGCCAGCAGCCAAGATATCTCGACAGGGGGCTTCTATGGCTACACCTTC. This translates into CASSQDISTGGFYGYTF.

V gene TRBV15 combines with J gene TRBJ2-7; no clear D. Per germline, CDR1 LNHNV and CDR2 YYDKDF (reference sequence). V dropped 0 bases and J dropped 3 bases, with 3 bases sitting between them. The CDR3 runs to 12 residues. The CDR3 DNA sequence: TGTGCCACCAGCAGAGATTTCTACGAGCAGTACTTC. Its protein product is CATSRDFYEQYF.

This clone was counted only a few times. CDR3: CSVEFGQGNTEAFF. The CDR3 region has the DNA TGCAGCGTTGAGTTCGGACAGGGGAACACTGAAGCTTTCTTT. This chain uses TRBV29-1 with TRBJ1-1, with TRBD1 identical over 8 bases. Per the germline V gene, CDR1 is SQVTM and CDR2 is ANQGSEA. The J segment lost 1 base and the V segment lost 3 bases, leaving 4 bases of the junction unmatched. This CDR3 has 14 amino acids. Supplemented by reference TRBV29-1 and TRBJ1-1, the full variable domain reads SAVISQKPSRDICQRGTSLTIQCQVDSQVTMMFWYRQQPGQSLTLIATANQGSEATYESGFVIDKFPISRPNLTFSTLTVSNMSPEDSSIYLCSVEFGQGNTEAFFGQGTRLTVV.

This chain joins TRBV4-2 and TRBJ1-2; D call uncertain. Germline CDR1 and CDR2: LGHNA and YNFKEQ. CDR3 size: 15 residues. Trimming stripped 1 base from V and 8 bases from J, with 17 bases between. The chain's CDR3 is CASSQGRGRSEGYTF. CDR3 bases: TGTGCCAGCAGCCAAGGGCGGGGAAGATCGGAAGGCTACACCTTC.

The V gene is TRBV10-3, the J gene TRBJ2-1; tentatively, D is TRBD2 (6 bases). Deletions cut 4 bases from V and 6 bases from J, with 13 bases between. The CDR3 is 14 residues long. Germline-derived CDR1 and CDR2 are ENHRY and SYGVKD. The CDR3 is CAISALLSGNEQFF. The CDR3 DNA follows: TGTGCCATCAGTGCGCTCCTTAGCGGCAATGAGCAGTTCTTC.

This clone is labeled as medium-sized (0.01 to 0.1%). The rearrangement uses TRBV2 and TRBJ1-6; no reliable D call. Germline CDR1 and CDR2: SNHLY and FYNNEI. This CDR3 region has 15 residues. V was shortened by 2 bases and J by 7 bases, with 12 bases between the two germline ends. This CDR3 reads CASSERLAANSPLHF. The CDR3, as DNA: TGTGCCAGCAGTGAACGATTGGCCGCCAATTCACCCCTCCACTTT.

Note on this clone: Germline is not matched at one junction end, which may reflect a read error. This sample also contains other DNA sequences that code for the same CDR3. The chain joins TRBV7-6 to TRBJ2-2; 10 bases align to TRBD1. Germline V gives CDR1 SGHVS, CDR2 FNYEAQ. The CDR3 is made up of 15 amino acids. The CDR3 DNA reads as TGTGCCAGCAGTTTAGCGGGACAGGGGACCGGGGAGCTGTTTTTT. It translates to CASSLAGQGTGELFF.

CDR3 nucleotide sequence: TGTGCCAGCAGCCCCTCATGGGACAGGGCCTATGGCTACACCTTC. This codes for CASSPSWDRAYGYTF. The chain has TRBV19 and TRBJ1-2, with 9 bases matching TRBD1. This CDR3 region has 15 residues. V was clipped by 9 bases and J by 4 bases; unmatched bases: 12. From germline, CDR1 is LNHDA and CDR2 SQIVND (reference sequence).

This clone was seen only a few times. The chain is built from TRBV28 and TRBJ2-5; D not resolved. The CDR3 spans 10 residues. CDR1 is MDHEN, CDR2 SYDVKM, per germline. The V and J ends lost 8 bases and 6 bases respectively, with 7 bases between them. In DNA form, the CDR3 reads TGTGCCAGCGGTCTGCAGACCCAGTACTTC. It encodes CASGLQTQYF.

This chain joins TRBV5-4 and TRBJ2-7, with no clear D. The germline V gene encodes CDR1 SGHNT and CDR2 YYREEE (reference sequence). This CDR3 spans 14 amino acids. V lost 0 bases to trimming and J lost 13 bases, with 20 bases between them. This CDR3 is CASSLEGSTRHLYF. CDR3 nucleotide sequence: TGTGCCAGCAGCTTGGAAGGTTCGACCCGACACCTTTACTTC. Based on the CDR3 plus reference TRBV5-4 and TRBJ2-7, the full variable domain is ETGVTQSPTHLIKTRGQQVTLRCSSQSGHNTVSWYQQALGQGPQFIFQYYREEENGRGNFPPRFSGLQFPNYSSELNVNALELDDSALYLCASSLEGSTRHLYFGPGTRLTVT.

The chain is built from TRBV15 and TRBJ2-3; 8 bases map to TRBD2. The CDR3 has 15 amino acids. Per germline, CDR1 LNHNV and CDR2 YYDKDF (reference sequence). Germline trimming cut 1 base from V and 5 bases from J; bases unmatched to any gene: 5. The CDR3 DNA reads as TGTGCCACCAGCAGAGGACGGGAGGGGAAAGATACGCAGTATTTT. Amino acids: CATSRGREGKDTQYF.

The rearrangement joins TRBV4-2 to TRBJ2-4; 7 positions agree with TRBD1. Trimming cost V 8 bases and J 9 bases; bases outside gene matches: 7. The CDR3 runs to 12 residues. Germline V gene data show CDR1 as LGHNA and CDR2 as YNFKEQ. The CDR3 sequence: CASSLDRAIQYF. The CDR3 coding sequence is TGTGCCAGCTCTTTAGACAGGGCCATTCAGTACTTC.